This record covers a single T cell receptor beta chain. This entry is derived from a study of blood T cell repertoires in COVID-19. In the study overall: Material from acute and convalescent COVID-19 was sourced from the United States, Italy and Spain. PBMCs, B-cell-depleted T cells, or T cells were the source of the cDNA or gDNA that made up the material.

Original analysis: Amplification of reference gene primers provided the estimated nucleated cell counts. The method was immunoSEQ multiplex PCR; TCRdb's version includes in-frame clones alone and lacks a portion of them. V, J and clone size are taken as reported in that table, and D and trimming were inferred from the DNA itself. The table has about 56,000 clones, around 70% seen once. This clonotype originated in an older woman with COVID-19, enrolled during active disease. The material sequenced was peripheral blood.

This CDR3 reads CASSLRPSGANEQFF. The CDR3 DNA follows: TGCGCCAGCAGCTTGAGGCCTAGCGGGGCCAATGAGCAGTTCTTC. This chain links TRBV5-1 with TRBJ2-1; 9 positions agree with TRBD2. This CDR3 spans 15 amino acids. In germline, CDR1 is SGHRS, CDR2 YFSETQ. V lost 1 base to trimming and J lost 6 bases; unmatched junction nucleotides: 5.